This T cell receptor beta chain originates from a study of cytomegalovirus exposure and HLA in healthy donors. Background on the study: An early data release held about 85 million unique TCRs from HLA-typed donors. Whole-study results and caveats: In most subjects, TCR beta sequences reportedly gave accurate predictions of HLA-A and HLA-B alleles. In terms of immune exposure information, only CMV serostatus was available. When analyzed later, a missense DCLRE1C variant was found to be linked to TCR beta V- and J-gene trimming.

A word on this clone: Its antigen remains unidentified.

Germline V CDR1 and CDR2: MGHRA, YSYEKL. The length of the CDR3 is 15 residues. The ends were cut back, 1 base at V and 1 base at J, with 11 bases in the middle. It was with 60 Vbeta and 13 Jbeta primers that the PCR ran. Sequenced by immunoSEQ multiplex PCR; TCRdb stores in-frame clones only, minus some. The table includes roughly 97,000 clones, 60% to 85% detected once. V gene TRBV4-1 combines with J gene TRBJ2-7; the D is unclear. What was sequenced was PBMCs. The origin of this receptor is a woman aged 18-35 years in good health and CMV-seropositive. In DNA form, the CDR3 reads TGCGCCAGCAGCCAAGTTATGACACGTTCCTACGAGCAGTACTTC. Amino acid sequence: CASSQVMTRSYEQYF.